This T cell receptor (beta chain) stems from a study of blood T cell repertoires in COVID-19. About the study: Material from acute and convalescent COVID-19 was sourced from the United States, Italy and Spain. From T cells, B-cell-depleted T cells, or PBMCs came the material, which was cDNA or gDNA.

The CDR3 extends over 14 amino acids. Germline CDR1 and CDR2: SNHLY and FYNNEI. V dropped 6 bases and J dropped 0; count of bases not matched to a gene: 3. The data were produced by immunoSEQ multiplex PCR, yet TCRdb's version contains in-frame clones alone and is incomplete. The sample records a few hundred thousand clones, around 89% being singletons. The chain has TRBV2 and TRBJ1-1; 8 nucleotides align to TRBD1. The sequence came from a man younger than 35 who had recovered from COVID-19. Sequencing input: peripheral blood. CDR3 residues: CASRRQGMNTEAFF. CDR3 in DNA: TGTGCCAGCAGGAGACAGGGGATGAACACTGAAGCTTTCTTT. Supplemented by reference TRBV2 and TRBJ1-1, the full variable domain reads EPEVTQTPSHQVTQMGQEVILRCVPISNHLYFYWYRQILGQKVEFLVSFYNNEISEKSEIFDDQFSVERPDGSNFTLKIRSTKLEDSAMYFCASRRQGMNTEAFFGQGTRLTVV.